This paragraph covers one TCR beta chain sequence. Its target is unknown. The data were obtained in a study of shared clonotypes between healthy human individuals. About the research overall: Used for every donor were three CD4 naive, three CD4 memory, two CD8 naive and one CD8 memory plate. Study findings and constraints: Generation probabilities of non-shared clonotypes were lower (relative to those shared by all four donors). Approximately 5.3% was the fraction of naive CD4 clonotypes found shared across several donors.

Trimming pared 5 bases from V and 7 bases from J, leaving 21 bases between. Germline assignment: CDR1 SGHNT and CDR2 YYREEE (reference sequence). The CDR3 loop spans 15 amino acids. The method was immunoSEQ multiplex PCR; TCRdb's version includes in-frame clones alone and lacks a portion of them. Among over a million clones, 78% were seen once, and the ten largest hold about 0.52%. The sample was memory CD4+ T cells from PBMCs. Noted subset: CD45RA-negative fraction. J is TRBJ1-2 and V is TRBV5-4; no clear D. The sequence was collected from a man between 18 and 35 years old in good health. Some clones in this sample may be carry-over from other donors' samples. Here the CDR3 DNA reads TGTGCCAGCAGTTCGATTATATCGTACCAGAGTGGCTACACCTTC. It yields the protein CASSSIISYQSGYTF.